A single sample gave rise to the 15 T cell receptor beta chains below, sequenced in a study of radiation and T cells in renal cell carcinoma. The sample's time point: baseline pretreatment blood. The treatment is: 15 Gy SBRT to primary tumor, nephrectomy 4 weeks later. The assay was immunoSEQ multiplex PCR, and TCRdb's table has in-frame clones only and misses some. The table records some 50,000 clones, 65% to 90% of them present only once. The material was blood, obtained from a patient whose treatment included radiotherapy and nephrectomy. The receptors derive from a woman between 65 and 79 years old with renal cell carcinoma.

V usage is TRBV30 and J usage is TRBJ1-3; D not resolved. CDR1 is GTSNPN, CDR2 SVGIG, per germline (reference sequence). Trimming cost V 8 bases and J 1 base, with 9 bases left between them. The CDR3 sequence is 12 residues long. The CDR3 coding sequence is TGTGCCCAGCAGGAATCTGGAAACACCATATATTTT. This translates into CAQQESGNTIYF.

This clone was seen only once. The V call is TRBV7-9, the J call TRBJ2-5; D gene unclear. V was cut by 5 bases and J by 2 bases, with 15 bases left in between. This CDR3 is 15 amino acids long. From germline, CDR1 is SEHNR and CDR2 FQNEAQ (reference sequence). The CDR3 nucleotides are TGTGCCAGCAGCCCCCCGCAGGCCTCGCAAGAGACCCAGTACTTC. Amino acids: CASSPPQASQETQYF.

The chain couples TRBV19 to TRBJ1-5; no reliable D call. Germline CDR1 is LNHDA and CDR2 is SQIVND (reference sequence). CDR3 size: 15 residues. Trimming pared 3 bases from V and 2 bases from J, leaving 11 bases between. The CDR3 sequence is CASSIHKGGNQPQHF. The CDR3 DNA sequence: TGTGCCAGTAGTATTCATAAAGGAGGCAATCAGCCCCAGCATTTT.

This clone was detected a few times. This sequence joins TRBV7-6 and TRBJ1-2, with D hard to call. Trimming took 5 bases from V and 7 from J, leaving 14 bases between them. CDR1 is SGHVS, CDR2 FNYEAQ, per germline. The CDR3 runs 13 residues. CDR3 protein: CASSASEISGYTF. The CDR3 DNA reads TGTGCCAGCAGCGCGTCGGAAATCTCTGGCTACACCTTC.

The genes are TRBV7-2 and TRBJ1-2; D is ambiguous. V lost 5 bases, J lost 8 bases, and 15 bases lay in between. The CDR3 is 13 amino acids. Germline loops: CDR1 SGHTA, CDR2 FQGNSA. CDR3 in amino acids: CASSQDALQGYTF. CDR3 nucleotide sequence: TGTGCCAGCAGCCAAGATGCGCTCCAGGGCTACACCTTC. The whole variable domain, remainder taken from reference TRBV7-2 and TRBJ1-2, is GAGVSQSPSNKVTEKGKDVELRCDPISGHTALYWYRQSLGQGLEFLIYFQGNSAPDKSGLPSDRFSAERTGGSVSTLTIQRTQQEDSAVYLCASSQDALQGYTFGSGTRLTVV.

This chain connects TRBV6-4 to TRBJ2-3, with 10 bases that match TRBD1. Per germline, CDR1 MRHNA and CDR2 SNTAGT. The length of the CDR3 is 15 residues. The V gene end was trimmed by 4 bases and the J gene end by 5 bases; junction bases not matched to a gene: 6. CDR3 in amino acids: CASSAAGQGKDTQYF. In DNA form, the CDR3 reads TGTGCCAGCAGTGCGGCGGGACAGGGGAAAGATACGCAGTATTTT.

The chain has TRBV6-1 and TRBJ2-7; D is possibly TRBD1 or TRBD2 (5 bases each). Germline lookup yields CDR1 MNHNS and CDR2 SASEGT. The CDR3 contains 15 residues. Trimming took 1 base from V and 0 from J, leaving 10 bases between them. This chain's CDR3 is CASSEGPGTSYEQYF. The CDR3 DNA reads TGTGCCAGCAGTGAAGGTCCAGGGACCTCCTACGAGCAGTACTTC.

This chain joins TRBV18 and TRBJ2-3, with D perhaps TRBD2 (5 bases). CDR1 KGHSH and CDR2 LQKENI come from the germline V gene. Trimming left V 3 bases short and J 4 bases short, with 20 bases between. CDR3 length equals 17 residues. The CDR3 sequence is CASSPRSDYGWADTQYF. CDR3 in DNA: TGTGCCAGCTCACCCCGATCCGACTATGGGTGGGCAGATACGCAGTATTTT.

The chain links TRBV10-3 to TRBJ2-3; D not certain. This CDR3 is built from 12 residues. The V and J ends lost 4 bases and 6 bases respectively, with 8 bases between them. CDR1 ENHRY and CDR2 SYGVKD come from the germline V gene. CDR3 sequence: CAISAAEDTQYF. CDR3 bases: TGTGCCATCAGTGCGGCAGAGGATACGCAGTATTTT.

J is TRBJ2-7 and V is TRBV18; 8 bases line up with TRBD1. This CDR3 is built from 16 residues. Per the germline V gene, CDR1 is KGHSH and CDR2 is LQKENI. V shed 4 bases and J 5 bases; nucleotides not matched to a gene: 13. In nucleotides, the CDR3 is TGTGCCAGCTCACTTGAAGATTTGGACAGGGTAGACGAGCAGTACTTC. This translates into CASSLEDLDRVDEQYF.

The gene calls are TRBV19 and TRBJ2-2; D gene ambiguous. V shed 2 bases and J shed 7 bases, with 11 bases lying between them. CDR3 length: 14 amino acids. Germline V gene lookup returns CDR1 LNHDA and CDR2 SQIVND (reference sequence). The chain's CDR3 is CASSILLGIGELFF. Here the CDR3 DNA reads TGTGCCAGTAGTATATTATTGGGGATCGGGGAGCTGTTTTTT. The entire variable domain, with the rest obtained from reference TRBV19 and TRBJ2-2, is as follows: DGGITQSPKYLFRKEGQNVTLSCEQNLNHDAMYWYRQDPGQGLRLIYYSQIVNDFQKGDIAEGYSVSREKKESFPLTVTSAQKNPTAFYLCASSILLGIGELFFGEGSRLTVL.

The chain links TRBV19 to TRBJ2-7, with D perhaps matching TRBD1 (5 bases). V was cut by 5 bases and J by 0 bases, with 14 bases left in between. This CDR3 spans 15 amino acids. Germline loops: CDR1 LNHDA, CDR2 SQIVND (reference sequence). The DNA for the CDR3 is TGTGCCAGTAGTTCCCCGCAGGGTGTCTCCTACGAGCAGTACTTC. Its translation: CASSSPQGVSYEQYF.

The chain combines TRBV28 with TRBJ1-1; 10 bases match TRBD1. There are 13 residues in the CDR3. V was pared by 5 bases and J by 7 bases, with 4 bases of the junction left unmatched. CDR1 MDHEN and CDR2 SYDVKM come from the germline V gene. The CDR3 is CASSDRGQVEAFF. As DNA, the CDR3 is TGTGCCAGCAGTGACAGGGGGCAGGTTGAAGCTTTCTTT.

The V and J genes are TRBV6-1 and TRBJ1-1; 10 bases line up with TRBD1. The ends lost 9 bases at V and 1 base at J; junction bases unmatched: 8. The CDR3 length is 15 residues. Germline CDR1 reads MNHNS; CDR2 reads SASEGT. CDR3 sequence (DNA): TGTGCCAGTAGGGGACAGGGGTGGGGGAACACTGAAGCTTTCTTT. This gives the protein CASRGQGWGNTEAFF.

J is TRBJ2-7 and V is TRBV7-8; maybe TRBD2 (5 bases). V lost 5 bases and J lost 0, with 17 bases in between. This CDR3 region has 16 residues. Germline V gene sequence: CDR1 SGHVS, CDR2 FQNEAQ. The CDR3 region has the DNA TGTGCCAGCAGCGCGGGTGCGGCACGGCCCTCCTACGAGCAGTACTTC. Translation: CASSAGAARPSYEQYF.